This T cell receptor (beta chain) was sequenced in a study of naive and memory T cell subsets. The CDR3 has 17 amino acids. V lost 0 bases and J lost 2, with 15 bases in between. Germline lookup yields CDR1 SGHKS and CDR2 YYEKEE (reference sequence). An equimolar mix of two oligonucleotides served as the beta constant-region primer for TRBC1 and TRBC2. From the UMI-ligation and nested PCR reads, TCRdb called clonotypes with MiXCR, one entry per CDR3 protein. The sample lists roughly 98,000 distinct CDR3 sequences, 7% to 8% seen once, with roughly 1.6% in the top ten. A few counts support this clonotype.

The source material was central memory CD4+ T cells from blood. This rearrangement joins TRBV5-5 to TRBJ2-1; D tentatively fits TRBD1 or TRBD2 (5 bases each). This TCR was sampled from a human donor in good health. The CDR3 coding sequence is TGTGCCAGCAGCTTGGGGGGGTCTCAAGCGCCCTACAATGAGCAGTTCTTC. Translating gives CASSLGGSQAPYNEQFF. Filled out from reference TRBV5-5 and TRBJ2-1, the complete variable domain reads DAGVTQSPTHLIKTRGQQVTLRCSPISGHKSVSWYQQVLGQGPQFIFQYYEKEERGRGNFPDRFSARQFPNYSSELNVNALLLGDSALYLCASSLGGSQAPYNEQFFGPGTRLTVL.